Each of the 3 T cell receptor beta chains below was sequenced from the same sample in a study of patients and donors after allogeneic stem cell transplantation. TCRdb recomputed calls from the RT-PCR reads with MiXCR, one row per CDR3 protein. The data show roughly 250,000 distinct CDR3 sequences, with around 14% seen just once and around 10% held by the top ten. Input material: blood, either unsorted or a sorted T cell fraction (not recorded which). The receptors were gathered from a human donor who was either an allogeneic HSCT recipient or a stem cell or donor lymphocyte infusion donor (not recorded which). It is not recorded whose cells these are; they may come from a transplant donor.

This clonotype was counted a few times. Here the CDR3 DNA reads TGTGCCAGCAGTGCGTCCGGGACTAGCCGCTACAATGAGCAGTTCTTC. Translation gives CASSASGTSRYNEQFF. This chain connects TRBV12-3 or TRBV12-4 to TRBJ2-1; 9 bases fit TRBD2. Germline trimming cut 5 bases from V and 3 bases from J; bases unmatched to any gene: 8. The CDR3 covers 16 residues.

The chain has TRBV6-2 or TRBV6-3 and TRBJ1-5; 10 bases fit TRBD1. Germline CDR1 is MNHEY and CDR2 is SVGEGT. V gave up 3 bases and J gave up 6 bases; unmatched junction bases: 5. This CDR3 region has 15 residues. The CDR3 bases are TGTGCCAGCAGTTATTCGGGACAGGGGATTCAGCCCCAGCATTTT. Translated: CASSYSGQGIQPQHF.

There are a few counts of this clonotype. The chain joins TRBV6-2 or TRBV6-3 to TRBJ2-2, with D hard to call. The CDR3 runs 13 residues. Germline V CDR1 and CDR2: MNHEY, SVGEGT. Trimming removed 4 bases from V and 2 bases from J, with 5 bases in between. CDR3 DNA sequence: TGTGCCAGCAGTTTTTATAACACCGGGGAGCTGTTTTTT. It codes for CASSFYNTGELFF.